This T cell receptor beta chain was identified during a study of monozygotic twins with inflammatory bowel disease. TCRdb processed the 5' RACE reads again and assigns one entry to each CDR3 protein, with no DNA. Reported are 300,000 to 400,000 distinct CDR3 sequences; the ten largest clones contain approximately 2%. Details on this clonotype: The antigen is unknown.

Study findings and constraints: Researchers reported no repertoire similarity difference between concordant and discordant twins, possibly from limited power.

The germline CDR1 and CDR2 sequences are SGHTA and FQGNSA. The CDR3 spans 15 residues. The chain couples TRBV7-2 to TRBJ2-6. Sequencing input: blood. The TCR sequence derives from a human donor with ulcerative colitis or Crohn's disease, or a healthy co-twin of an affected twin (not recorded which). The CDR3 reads CASSSISSGANVLTF.